This T cell receptor (beta chain) was obtained from a study of T cell responses to AZD1222 COVID-19 vaccine. Study results and caveats: Most donors were white British and more were female, and clonal diversity was possibly underestimated. Reportedly, nearly half the spike-specific TCRs target unmutated variant regions.

Germline assignment: CDR1 SGHTS and CDR2 YDEGEE. This CDR3 is 16 amino acids long. V was clipped by 3 bases and J by 6 bases; unmatched bases: 13. TCRdb's table, derived via immunoSEQ multiplex PCR, lists solely in-frame clones and lacks some. The data show about 140,000 clones, 80% to 95% seen once. Notes on this clone: Its matching antigen is unknown.

The genes are TRBV5-8 and TRBJ1-2, with 8 bases fitting TRBD1. Material: peripheral blood, obtained 28 days after the second AZD1222 dose. This clonotype originated in an adult who received the AZD1222 COVID-19 vaccine. The CDR3 bases are TGTGCCAGCAGCTCACGACAGGGGACATCTTATCATGGCTACACCTTC. This translates into CASSSRQGTSYHGYTF.